This TCR beta chain was sequenced during a study of T cell changes during pregnancy in multiple sclerosis. The assay was immunoSEQ multiplex PCR, and TCRdb's table has in-frame clones only and misses some. Of a few thousand clones listed, about four fifths are singletons. Trimming removed 2 bases from V and 3 bases from J; junction bases left unmatched: 6. This CDR3 is 16 amino acids long. From germline, CDR1 is MNHNS and CDR2 SASEGT. The sample here was CD8+ T cells from peripheral blood mononuclear cells, taken in the second trimester of pregnancy. This receptor was obtained from a female donor in good health, enrolled as a control in a pregnancy study. This chain uses TRBV6-1 with TRBJ2-3; 9 nucleotides line up with TRBD2. CDR3 nucleotide sequence: TGTGCCAGCAGTGAAAGGGCGGGGGGGCCAACAGATACGCAGTATTTT. Residues: CASSERAGGPTDTQYF.